This TCR beta chain was profiled in a study of blood T cell repertoires in COVID-19. The CDR3 has 15 residues. Germline-derived CDR1 and CDR2 are MNHEY and SVGAGI. The trim removed 7 bases at V and 4 bases at J, leaving 9 bases unmatched. This table comes from immunoSEQ multiplex PCR, and its TCRdb copy is limited to in-frame clones, with some not included. The table records fewer than 300,000 clones, about 89% of them present only once. Sequenced material: peripheral blood. The receptor was derived from a young man with acute or convalescent COVID-19. This sequence joins TRBV6-5 and TRBJ2-7; TRBD1 matches at 11 bases. This CDR3 reads CASNKGQGALYEQYF. The DNA of the CDR3 is TGTGCCAGCAACAAAGGACAGGGGGCCTTATACGAGCAGTACTTC.